These 31 T cell receptor beta chains were sequenced from one sample in a study of technical replicates of blood from several donors. TCRdb keeps only in-frame clones here, not all; method: immunoSEQ multiplex PCR. The sample holds roughly 90,000 clones, about 96% seen once. Source material: T cells isolated from PBMCs. All receptors derive from a human donor in good health.

The chain has TRBV5-4 and TRBJ2-3, with TRBD1 identical over 9 bases. Trimming at V came to 4 bases and at J to 4 bases, leaving 4 bases not matched to a gene. This CDR3 has 14 residues. Germline V gene sequence: CDR1 SGHNT, CDR2 YYREEE (reference sequence). The CDR3 nucleotides read TGTGCCAGCAGCAGGACAGGGGACGCAGATACGCAGTATTTT. Residues: CASSRTGDADTQYF. Drawing the rest from reference TRBV5-4 and TRBJ2-3, the complete variable domain is ETGVTQSPTHLIKTRGQQVTLRCSSQSGHNTVSWYQQALGQGPQFIFQYYREEENGRGNFPPRFSGLQFPNYSSELNVNALELDDSALYLCASSRTGDADTQYFGPGTRLTVL.

The genes are TRBV18 and TRBJ2-5; TRBD1 agrees at 10 bases. This CDR3 contains 13 residues. V dropped 6 bases and J dropped 4; count of bases not matched to a gene: 2. From germline, CDR1 is KGHSH and CDR2 LQKENI. CDR3 region: CASSDRGRETQYF. In DNA, the CDR3 is TGTGCCAGCTCCGACAGGGGGCGAGAGACCCAGTACTTC.

V and J are TRBV19 and TRBJ2-3, with TRBD2 identical over 15 bases. Trimming took 5 bases from V and 5 from J; bases not matched to a gene: 14. The germline V gene encodes CDR1 LNHDA and CDR2 SQIVND (reference sequence). This CDR3 is built from 19 residues. The CDR3 DNA sequence: TGTGCCAGTAGTTCGGGCCCGGGACTAGCGGGAGGTTTTGGAGATACGCAGTATTTT. This gives the protein CASSSGPGLAGGFGDTQYF.

The rearrangement joins TRBV10-3 to TRBJ2-7; 9 bases line up with TRBD2. The CDR3 length is 14 residues. Germline trimming cut 10 bases from V and 5 bases from J; bases unmatched to any gene: 12. In germline, CDR1 is ENHRY, CDR2 SYGVKD. The chain's CDR3 is CATLLAGEMNEQYF. CDR3 DNA sequence: TGTGCCACCCTATTAGCGGGAGAGATGAACGAGCAGTACTTC.

The CDR3, as DNA: TGTGCCTGGAGTGTACTAAGTGAAAAACTGTTTTTT. It yields the protein CAWSVLSEKLFF. The chain carries TRBV30 and TRBJ1-4; D not certain. The CDR3 extends over 12 amino acids. V was clipped by 0 bases and J by 7 bases, with 6 bases between them. Germline V lookup: CDR1 GTSNPN, CDR2 SVGIG (reference sequence).

V usage is TRBV4-1 and J usage is TRBJ1-2; possible D gene TRBD1, 5 bases. Trimming removed 3 bases at V and 2 bases at J, with 28 bases between. The CDR3 extends over 20 amino acids. Germline V lookup: CDR1 MGHRA, CDR2 YSYEKL. The CDR3 sequence is CASSHLLMSRESPQNYGYTF. For the CDR3, the DNA is TGCGCCAGCAGCCACCTCCTAATGAGCAGGGAATCCCCCCAAAACTATGGCTACACCTTC.

This sequence joins TRBV5-1 and TRBJ2-5, with D possibly TRBD2 on 5 matching bases. V lost 3 bases to trimming and J lost 3 bases, with 9 bases between them. This CDR3 has 13 amino acids. Germline V gene lookup returns CDR1 SGHRS and CDR2 YFSETQ. The CDR3 DNA follows: TGCGCCAGCAGCTCACTAGAGAAAGAGACCCAGTACTTC. This sequence encodes CASSSLEKETQYF.

This clone is medium-sized (0.01 to 0.1%) in the sample. The chain joins TRBV20-1 to TRBJ2-2; D remains ambiguous. V gave up 6 bases and J gave up 2 bases, with 4 bases separating them. CDR3 length: 11 amino acids. Germline-derived CDR1 and CDR2 are DFQATT and SNEGSKA (reference sequence). CDR3 region: CSATNTGELFF. The CDR3 coding sequence is TGCAGTGCCACTAACACCGGGGAGCTGTTTTTT.

Only one count was recorded for this clone. The chain carries TRBV5-1 and TRBJ1-1; no clear D. Per germline, CDR1 SGHRS and CDR2 YFSETQ. V lost 1 base and J lost 0, with 10 bases in between. CDR3 size: 15 residues. The CDR3 is CASSLNPSMNTEAFF. The CDR3 DNA is TGCGCCAGCAGCTTGAATCCTTCTATGAACACTGAAGCTTTCTTT.

This rearrangement joins TRBV28 to TRBJ2-1; 9 nucleotides align to TRBD2. CDR1 and CDR2 (germline): MDHEN, SYDVKM. J gave up 4 bases and V 6 bases, and 7 bases lay outside the gene matches. The CDR3 is 15 amino acids. DNA for the CDR3: TGTGCCAGCAGCAATAGCGGGAGAACGTACAATGAGCAGTTCTTC. This gives the protein CASSNSGRTYNEQFF.

In this sample, this clone turned up a few times. The chain recombines TRBV11-2 with TRBJ2-2; 7 bases map to TRBD1. J gave up 3 bases and V 4 bases, and 8 bases lay outside the gene matches. The CDR3 length is 16 residues. Germline V gives CDR1 SGHAT, CDR2 FQNNGV. The CDR3 nucleotides read TGTGCCAGCAGCTCATGGACAGGTCTTTACACCGGGGAGCTGTTTTTT. Protein: CASSSWTGLYTGELFF.

This clone was observed a single time. The genes are TRBV18 and TRBJ2-7, with 11 bases fitting TRBD2. The V and J ends lost 5 bases and 3 bases, in that order; junction bases with no gene match: 6. CDR1 and CDR2 (germline): KGHSH, LQKENI. This CDR3 has 15 residues. CDR3 region: CASSEIAGGIYEQYF. The CDR3, as DNA: TGTGCCAGCTCAGAGATAGCGGGAGGGATCTACGAGCAGTACTTC.

The V and J genes are TRBV19 and TRBJ2-3, with 11 bases that match TRBD2. Germline V lookup: CDR1 LNHDA, CDR2 SQIVND (reference sequence). CDR3 length: 15 amino acids. V gave up 3 bases and J gave up 5 bases; unmatched junction bases: 4. CDR3 residues: CASSIGLAGGDTQYF. The CDR3, as DNA: TGTGCCAGTAGTATCGGGCTAGCGGGAGGAGATACGCAGTATTTT.

V gene TRBV9 combines with J gene TRBJ2-3; 12 bases map to TRBD2. The CDR3 length is 15 residues. Germline V gene lookup returns CDR1 SGDLS and CDR2 YYNGEE. With V trimmed by 0 bases and J by 13 bases, 9 bases remained unmatched. For the CDR3, the DNA is TGTGCCAGCAGCGTAGCTGGGCTAGCGGGAGGGGAAGAGTATTTT. Protein sequence: CASSVAGLAGGEEYF.

This chain uses TRBV7-9 with TRBJ2-1; tentatively, D is TRBD1 (5 bases). Trimming took 1 base from V and 5 from J, leaving 9 bases between them. The CDR3 is 14 residues long. Germline V gene sequence: CDR1 SEHNR, CDR2 FQNEAQ (reference sequence). The CDR3 DNA reads as TGTGCCAGCAGCTTAGGGGGCGCAAACAATGAGCAGTTCTTC. This translates into CASSLGGANNEQFF.

The chain has TRBV19 and TRBJ2-3; 8 bases line up with TRBD2. The junction had 3 bases not matched to a gene; V was cut back by 7 bases and J by 3 bases. The CDR3 consists of 13 residues. Germline V gene data show CDR1 as LNHDA and CDR2 as SQIVND (reference sequence). The CDR3 region has the DNA TGTGCCAGTAAGAGCGGGAGTACAGATACGCAGTATTTT. Its protein product is CASKSGSTDTQYF. Supplemented by reference TRBV19 and TRBJ2-3, the full variable domain reads DGGITQSPKYLFRKEGQNVTLSCEQNLNHDAMYWYRQDPGQGLRLIYYSQIVNDFQKGDIAEGYSVSREKKESFPLTVTSAQKNPTAFYLCASKSGSTDTQYFGPGTRLTVL.

The chain uses TRBV27 and TRBJ2-1; the match to TRBD2 covers 7 bases. V shed 2 bases and J 4 bases; nucleotides not matched to a gene: 8. Germline assignment: CDR1 MNHEY and CDR2 SMNVEV (reference sequence). There are 16 residues in the CDR3. The CDR3 DNA is TGTGCCAGCAGTTTACCTTTAAGCGGGATTTACAATGAGCAGTTCTTC. Translated: CASSLPLSGIYNEQFF.

The chain links TRBV28 to TRBJ1-5; unclear D gene. Trimming removed 1 base at V and 1 base at J, with 11 bases between. The CDR3 has 16 amino acids. From germline, CDR1 is MDHEN and CDR2 SYDVKM. CDR3 in amino acids: CASSLLREWSNQPQHF. DNA for the CDR3: TGTGCCAGCAGTTTATTGAGGGAATGGAGCAATCAGCCCCAGCATTTT.

This chain connects TRBV10-3 to TRBJ1-2, with TRBD1 matching 10 bases. Trimming at V came to 6 bases and at J to 2 bases, leaving 3 bases not matched to a gene. The CDR3 totals 14 residues. From germline, CDR1 is ENHRY and CDR2 SYGVKD. The CDR3 DNA reads as TGTGCCATCAGCGGGACAGGGGAAAACTATGGCTACACCTTC. Protein: CAISGTGENYGYTF.

The CDR3 is CASSLGRGVNGYTF. The CDR3 region has the DNA TGTGCCAGCAGCTTGGGGAGGGGTGTTAATGGCTACACCTTC. J is TRBJ1-2 and V is TRBV5-4, with D perhaps matching TRBD1 (5 bases). V lost 0 bases, J lost 6 bases, and 12 bases lay in between. The CDR3 length is 14 residues. In germline, CDR1 is SGHNT, CDR2 YYREEE (reference sequence).

The genes are TRBV28 and TRBJ2-7; no clear D gene. Germline CDR1 and CDR2: MDHEN and SYDVKM. Trimming took off 6 bases at V and 1 base at J, with 7 bases between the two ends. This CDR3 has 12 residues. CDR3 bases: TGTGCCAGCAGGACATATTCCTACGAGCAGTACTTC. Protein product: CASRTYSYEQYF.

The chain joins TRBV2 to TRBJ1-2; 7 nucleotides align to TRBD1. The germline gives CDR1 SNHLY, CDR2 FYNNEI. The CDR3 extends over 14 amino acids. J was trimmed by 0 bases and V by 7 bases; bases with no gene match: 5. DNA for the CDR3: TGTGCCAGCATCGGGACAGTAACTAACTATGGCTACACCTTC. Protein product: CASIGTVTNYGYTF.

The V call is TRBV4-1, the J call TRBJ2-1, with D perhaps TRBD2 (6 bases). The CDR3 extends over 15 amino acids. The germline V gene encodes CDR1 MGHRA and CDR2 YSYEKL. V was shortened by 2 bases and J by 5 bases, with 13 bases between the two germline ends. The CDR3 reads CASSQREYSNNEQFF. The DNA of the CDR3 is TGCGCCAGCAGCCAACGGGAGTACAGCAACAATGAGCAGTTCTTC.

The V and J genes are TRBV28 and TRBJ2-2, with 7 bases identical to TRBD1. CDR3 size: 14 residues. Germline V gene sequence: CDR1 MDHEN, CDR2 SYDVKM. With 5 bases clipped from V and 3 bases from J, the junction kept 3 bases outside the gene matches. The CDR3 nucleotides read TGTGCCAGCAGTCCCGGGACAGACACCGGGGAGCTGTTTTTT. It translates to CASSPGTDTGELFF.

With respect to this clone: A read error may produce the germline difference seen at one junction end. CDR3 in amino acids: CASREGTAVWDEQYF. Here the CDR3 DNA reads TGTGCCAGCAGGGAAGGGACAGCCGTTTGGGACGAGCAGTACTTC. V is TRBV6-1 and J is TRBJ2-7, with TRBD1 matching 7 bases. CDR3 length: 15 amino acids. The germline V gene has CDR1 MNHNS and CDR2 SASEGT.

The rearrangement links TRBV6-1 to TRBJ1-4; D unclear. V lost 7 bases to trimming and J lost 5 bases, with 14 bases between them. The germline CDR1 and CDR2 sequences are MNHNS and SASEGT. The CDR3 has 14 amino acids. As DNA, the CDR3 is TGTGCCAGCATTTTTAGACACGGAAATGAAAAACTGTTTTTT. This gives the protein CASIFRHGNEKLFF.

V gene TRBV7-3 combines with J gene TRBJ2-1, with 9 nucleotides matching TRBD2. Losses at the gene ends were 2 bases for V and 5 bases for J; bases not matched to a gene: 4. The CDR3 has 15 residues. Per the germline V gene, CDR1 is SGHTA and CDR2 is FQGTGA. CDR3 bases: TGTGCCAGCAGCTTATCGCCTAGCGGGAACAATGAGCAGTTCTTC. Its protein product is CASSLSPSGNNEQFF.

The chain uses TRBV6-1 and TRBJ1-3; 8 bases align to TRBD1. V dropped 2 bases and J dropped 0; count of bases not matched to a gene: 3. CDR1 MNHNS and CDR2 SASEGT come from the germline V gene. The CDR3 covers 16 residues. The CDR3 here is CASSEITGGSGNTIYF. DNA for the CDR3: TGTGCCAGCAGTGAAATAACAGGGGGCTCTGGAAACACCATATATTTT.

The chain uses TRBV5-1 and TRBJ1-2; possibly TRBD1 for D (6 bases). Germline lookup yields CDR1 SGHRS and CDR2 YFSETQ. This CDR3 is built from 13 residues. V was cut by 0 bases and J by 8 bases, with 11 bases left in between. CDR3 coding DNA: TGCGCCAGCAGCTTGGGGACAGAGGGGGGCTACACCTTC. It is translated as CASSLGTEGGYTF. Using reference TRBV5-1 and TRBJ1-2 for the parts outside the CDR3, the full variable domain is KAGVTQTPRYLIKTRGQQVTLSCSPISGHRSVSWYQQTPGQGLQFLFEYFSETQRNKGNFPGRFSGRQFSNSRSEMNVSTLELGDSALYLCASSLGTEGGYTFGSGTRLTVV.

This chain uses TRBV28 with TRBJ2-3; D not resolved. Germline CDR1 is MDHEN and CDR2 is SYDVKM. With 5 bases removed from V and 5 bases from J, the gap between germline ends came to 8 bases. The CDR3 extends over 12 amino acids. CDR3 amino acids: CASSLRGDTQYF. CDR3 DNA: TGTGCCAGCAGTCTTCGAGGAGATACGCAGTATTTT.

The sample holds a few counts of this clone. The genes are TRBV5-4 and TRBJ1-1; D is uncertain. Per the germline V gene, CDR1 is SGHNT and CDR2 is YYREEE (reference sequence). The germline V and J ends were trimmed by 4 bases and 2 bases, with 24 bases remaining between them. CDR3 length: 18 amino acids. CDR3 nucleotides: TGTGCCAGCAGCCCCCCATACATAGGAAGAGGGATAAACACTGAAGCTTTCTTT. Protein product: CASSPPYIGRGINTEAFF.